The 32 T cell receptor beta chains presented below share a single source sample, sequenced in a study of blood T cell repertoires in COVID-19. Data came from immunoSEQ multiplex PCR; TCRdb stores just in-frame clones and leaves some out. The sample gives fewer than 250,000 clones, roughly 84% of which show up once; roughly 3.1% is in the top ten. The sequenced sample was PBMCs or T cells enriched from blood (not recorded which). Receptors were obtained from a young woman who had been exposed to COVID-19.

The chain carries TRBV5-1 and TRBJ2-4, with TRBD2 matching 11 bases. Germline V gene data show CDR1 as SGHRS and CDR2 as YFSETQ. Germline trimming cut 4 bases from V and 7 bases from J; bases unmatched to any gene: 13. This CDR3 comprises 17 residues. CDR3 sequence (DNA): TGCGCCAGCAGCCCAGAGAGCGACCTAGCGGGGGGCAACATTCAGTACTTC. Protein product: CASSPESDLAGGNIQYF.

The V gene is TRBV2, the J gene TRBJ2-3; no reliable D call. The CDR3 length is 11 residues. The germline gives CDR1 SNHLY, CDR2 FYNNEI. V was trimmed by 5 bases and J by 6 bases, leaving 6 bases between them. The CDR3 region is CASSTEDTQYF. CDR3 DNA sequence: TGTGCCAGCAGTACAGAGGATACGCAGTATTTT.

The CDR3 nucleotides are TGTGCCAGTAGTGCCGTCGGGGGAACAGAGACCCAGTACTTC. Protein sequence: CASSAVGGTETQYF. The chain uses TRBV19 and TRBJ2-5; TRBD2 is a possible D gene (6 bases). V was clipped by 5 bases and J by 4 bases, with 14 bases between them. Germline CDR1 reads LNHDA; CDR2 reads SQIVND (reference sequence). This CDR3 region has 14 residues.

Many counts were recorded for this clone. Other DNA sequences in the same sample also yield this CDR3. This chain links TRBV2 with TRBJ1-5; D is possibly TRBD1 (6 bases). Trimming stripped 0 bases from V and 7 bases from J, with 13 bases between. Germline V gene lookup returns CDR1 SNHLY and CDR2 FYNNEI. This CDR3 is built from 15 residues. CDR3 sequence: CASSEARGAGQPQHF. The CDR3 DNA reads TGTGCCAGCAGTGAAGCGCGGGGGGCAGGACAGCCCCAGCATTTT.

The gene calls are TRBV6-5 and TRBJ1-1; no reliable D call. V was shortened by 4 bases and J by 0 bases, with 12 bases between the two germline ends. The CDR3 extends over 15 amino acids. Per the germline V gene, CDR1 is MNHEY and CDR2 is SVGAGI. CDR3 sequence reads: CASSFSVNLNTEAFF. CDR3 nucleotides: TGTGCCAGCAGTTTTTCTGTTAATTTGAACACTGAAGCTTTCTTT.

V is TRBV5-5 and J is TRBJ1-1; D gene ambiguous. The CDR3 runs to 11 residues. The V gene lost 5 bases and the J gene lost 11 bases, with 13 bases spanning the gap. CDR1 and CDR2 from the germline V gene are SGHKS and YYEKEE (reference sequence). The CDR3 is CASRKGVDAFF. Written as DNA, the CDR3 is TGTGCCAGCAGGAAGGGAGTGGATGCTTTCTTT.

V gene TRBV14 combines with J gene TRBJ2-7; 9 bases align to TRBD1. V lost 5 bases and J lost 1; bases outside the gene matches: 6. CDR3 length: 15 amino acids. The V gene's germline CDR1 is SGHDN and CDR2 FVKESK. CDR3 in amino acids: CASSFGTGPSYEQYF. The CDR3, as DNA: TGTGCCAGCAGCTTCGGGACAGGGCCTTCCTACGAGCAGTACTTC.

CDR3 residues: CASSWRDFLTVGSNQPQHF. Here the CDR3 DNA reads TGTGCCAGCAGTTGGCGGGACTTCTTAACCGTCGGTAGCAATCAGCCCCAGCATTTT. The V and J genes are TRBV6-2 or TRBV6-3 and TRBJ1-5; perhaps TRBD1 as D (5 bases). The germline V gene encodes CDR1 MNHEY and CDR2 SVGEGT. V shed 4 bases and J shed 0 bases, with 22 bases lying between them. The CDR3 runs to 19 residues.

The gene calls are TRBV27 and TRBJ1-3; weak D call: TRBD1 (5 bases). The CDR3 spans 14 residues. Germline V CDR1 and CDR2: MNHEY, SMNVEV (reference sequence). Trimming stripped 2 bases from V and 7 bases from J, with 12 bases between. The CDR3 reads CASSLSRAGNTIYF. In DNA, the CDR3 is TGTGCCAGCAGTTTAAGCAGGGCGGGGAACACCATATATTTT.

This CDR3 reads CASSPSLTLSPLHF. Written as DNA, the CDR3 is TGTGCCAGCAGCCCTAGCCTGACCCTTTCACCCCTCCACTTT. The chain joins TRBV14 to TRBJ1-6; D remains unclear. V was trimmed by 4 bases and J by 9 bases, leaving 13 bases between them. CDR1 and CDR2 from the germline V gene are SGHDN and FVKESK. The CDR3 loop spans 14 amino acids.

The rearrangement joins TRBV2 to TRBJ2-7, with D unclear. V lost 6 bases to trimming and J lost 4 bases, with 10 bases between them. Germline assignment: CDR1 SNHLY and CDR2 FYNNEI. This CDR3 has 12 residues. The CDR3, as DNA: TGTGCCAGCAGCCTATTAAGTTACGAGCAGTACTTC. Its protein is CASSLLSYEQYF.

The CDR3 DNA reads as TGTGCCAGCAGTGCAGGGGGTTATAGCAATCAGCCCCAGCATTTT. Translating it yields CASSAGGYSNQPQHF. The V and J genes are TRBV2 and TRBJ1-5; TRBD1 matches 7 bases. Losses at the gene ends were 4 bases for V and 0 bases for J; bases not matched to a gene: 3. The CDR3 loop spans 15 amino acids. Germline CDR1 reads SNHLY; CDR2 reads FYNNEI.

The chain employs TRBV7-3 and TRBJ2-3; D is perhaps TRBD2 (7 bases). V was trimmed by 2 bases and J by 11 bases, leaving 23 bases between them. Per germline, CDR1 SGHTA and CDR2 FQGTGA. The CDR3 is 16 amino acids. CDR3 nucleotide sequence: TGTGCCAGCAGCTTACTTGGCGGGGGCCCTTCGGTGGGGCAGTATTTT. Translated: CASSLLGGGPSVGQYF. Filled out from reference TRBV7-3 and TRBJ2-3, the complete variable domain reads GAGVSQTPSNKVTEKGKYVELRCDPISGHTALYWYRQSLGQGPEFLIYFQGTGAADDSGLPNDRFFAVRPEGSVSTLKIQRTERGDSAVYLCASSLLGGGPSVGQYFGPGTRLTVL.

V is TRBV15 and J is TRBJ1-2, with D maybe TRBD1 (5 bases). The CDR3 is 12 amino acids. The germline V gene has CDR1 LNHNV and CDR2 YYDKDF (reference sequence). V lost 3 bases, J lost 8 bases, and 10 bases lay in between. The CDR3 is CATSSIQAGYTF. CDR3 DNA sequence: TGTGCCACCAGCAGTATACAGGCCGGCTACACCTTC.

The chain carries TRBV10-1 and TRBJ2-4; possible D gene TRBD2, 5 bases. The ends were cut back, 3 bases at V and 5 bases at J, with 8 bases in the middle. The CDR3 has 13 amino acids. The germline gives CDR1 WNHNN, CDR2 SYGVQD (reference sequence). CDR3 nucleotide sequence: TGCGCCAGCAGTGACACCGGGGAAAACATTCAGTACTTC. Its protein is CASSDTGENIQYF.

The CDR3 sequence: CASSKQETGKTEAFF. The CDR3, as DNA: TGTGCCAGTAGTAAACAAGAGACAGGGAAGACTGAAGCTTTCTTT. This sequence joins TRBV19 and TRBJ1-1; 7 bases fit TRBD1. CDR3 length: 15 residues. V gave up 4 bases and J gave up 5 bases; unmatched junction bases: 10. The germline V gene has CDR1 LNHDA and CDR2 SQIVND (reference sequence).

The rearrangement links TRBV24-1 to TRBJ2-7; possible D gene TRBD2, 6 bases. The CDR3 has 18 amino acids. CDR1 and CDR2 from the germline V gene are KGHDR and SFDVKD. V gave up 10 bases and J gave up 5 bases, with 32 bases separating them. The CDR3 nucleotides read TGTGCCACGAGGGGAGCAGGGATCTTCGCAAGGGAGGACCACGAGCAGTACTTC. This codes for CATRGAGIFAREDHEQYF.

The rearrangement joins TRBV6-5 to TRBJ2-2, with D possibly TRBD1 on 6 matching bases. V dropped 5 bases and J dropped 3 bases, with 10 bases sitting between them. This CDR3 comprises 14 residues. The germline V gene has CDR1 MNHEY and CDR2 SVGAGI. The CDR3, as DNA: TGTGCCAGCAGTAGGGGGTCCGACACCGGGGAGCTGTTTTTT. Protein sequence: CASSRGSDTGELFF.

In nucleotides, the CDR3 is TGCGCCAGCAGCCCGAATGACCGACAGGGGGCAATTCGAAAACTGTTTTTT. This translates into CASSPNDRQGAIRKLFF. The chain recombines TRBV4-1 with TRBJ1-4; the match to TRBD1 covers 10 bases. Trimming cost V 4 bases and J 10 bases; bases outside gene matches: 15. From germline, CDR1 is MGHRA and CDR2 YSYEKL. CDR3 length: 17 amino acids.

This rearrangement joins TRBV14 to TRBJ1-1; D might be TRBD1 (6 bases). This CDR3 has 13 residues. Germline V gene sequence: CDR1 SGHDN, CDR2 FVKESK. Trimming stripped 4 bases from V and 1 base from J, with 7 bases between. The CDR3 DNA reads TGTGCCAGCAGCCTACAGGGGAACACTGAAGCTTTCTTT. This encodes CASSLQGNTEAFF.

The sample holds a few counts of this clone. The DNA for the CDR3 is TGTGCCAGCAGTTCCAGCGGGGGGGCCGAGCAGTACTTC. It specifies CASSSSGGAEQYF. V gene TRBV2 combines with J gene TRBJ2-7; 10 bases line up with TRBD2. After removal of 5 bases from V and 6 bases from J, the junction contained 4 bases not matched to a gene. The V gene's germline CDR1 is SNHLY and CDR2 FYNNEI. This CDR3 region has 13 residues.

Notes on this clone: Other nucleotide sequences in the sample specify the same CDR3. The chain joins TRBV9 to TRBJ1-4, with 9 bases fitting TRBD1. Looked up from germline, CDR1 is SGDLS and CDR2 is YYNGEE. This CDR3 contains 15 residues. The junction had 4 bases not matched to a gene; V was cut back by 4 bases and J by 3 bases. This CDR3 reads CASSPTGGSNEKLFF. The CDR3 DNA follows: TGTGCCAGCAGCCCTACAGGGGGCTCTAATGAAAAACTGTTTTTT.

V usage is TRBV10-2 and J usage is TRBJ2-7; D might be TRBD2 (6 bases). This CDR3 is built from 10 residues. Germline values: CDR1 WSHSY, CDR2 SAAADI. V was clipped by 8 bases and J by 7 bases, with 9 bases between them. The CDR3 loop reads CASARGEQYF. The CDR3 DNA reads as TGCGCCAGCGCCCGGGGGGAGCAGTACTTC.

The chain is built from TRBV9 and TRBJ1-2; 7 nucleotides agree with TRBD1. The CDR3 contains 16 residues. Looked up from germline, CDR1 is SGDLS and CDR2 is YYNGEE. The V and J ends lost 4 bases and 1 base, in that order; junction bases with no gene match: 10. CDR3 coding DNA: TGTGCCAGCAGCCCACCCGGGACAGCGAGTAACTATGGCTACACCTTC. Amino acids: CASSPPGTASNYGYTF.

This clone was seen more than once but under ten times. The V call is TRBV4-3, the J call TRBJ2-7, with 10 bases matching TRBD2. CDR1 LGHNA and CDR2 YSLEER come from the germline V gene. The CDR3 consists of 16 residues. After removal of 0 bases from V and 2 bases from J, the junction contained 4 bases not matched to a gene. Here the CDR3 reads CASSQDSAGGAYEQYF. CDR3 nucleotide sequence: TGCGCCAGCAGCCAAGATTCAGCGGGGGGGGCCTACGAGCAGTACTTC.

Concerning this clone: This CDR3 is also generated by other DNA sequences in the sample. V and J are TRBV29-1 and TRBJ1-1; maybe TRBD1 (5 bases). With 3 bases removed from V and 0 bases from J, the gap between germline ends came to 5 bases. Germline CDR1 and CDR2: SQVTM and ANQGSEA. The CDR3 covers 12 residues. The CDR3 coding sequence is TGCAGCGTTGACAGGGTGAACACTGAAGCTTTCTTT. Translation gives CSVDRVNTEAFF.

The chain has TRBV27 and TRBJ2-3; D call uncertain. Between the trimmed V and J ends, which lost 6 bases and 2 bases, there was a span of 12 bases. CDR3 length equals 14 residues. The germline V gene has CDR1 MNHEY and CDR2 SMNVEV (reference sequence). CDR3 loop: CASRPSYSTDTQYF. CDR3 bases: TGTGCCAGCAGACCCTCCTATTCCACAGATACGCAGTATTTT.

The J gene is TRBJ2-7, the V gene TRBV3-1 (or the pseudogene TRBV3-2), with 12 bases identical to TRBD2. This CDR3 is built from 16 residues. CDR1 is LGHDT and CDR2 is YNNKEL in the germline V gene (reference sequence). V was pared by 3 bases and J by 7 bases, with 10 bases of the junction left unmatched. The DNA of the CDR3 is TGTGCCAGCAGCCATATACTAGCGGGGGGTCAGGGGGAGCAGTACTTC. Translating it yields CASSHILAGGQGEQYF.

This chain links TRBV9 with TRBJ2-6; D gene uncertain. Per germline, CDR1 SGDLS and CDR2 YYNGEE. Trimming took 5 bases from V and 2 from J, leaving 5 bases between them. The CDR3 loop spans 13 amino acids. For the CDR3, the DNA is TGTGCCAGCAGTTCAGCTGGGGCCAACGTCCTGACTTTC. Its translation: CASSSAGANVLTF.

The J gene is TRBJ2-5, the V gene TRBV15; a weak D match, TRBD2 (5 bases). V was cut by 0 bases and J by 5 bases, with 7 bases left in between. The CDR3 sequence is 13 residues long. Germline CDR1 and CDR2: LNHNV and YYDKDF (reference sequence). The CDR3 sequence is CATSRDPGETQYF. CDR3 nucleotides: TGTGCCACCAGCAGAGACCCGGGGGAGACCCAGTACTTC.

The chain uses TRBV12-3 or TRBV12-4 and TRBJ2-3; a possible D gene is TRBD2 (5 bases). V lost 7 bases to trimming and J lost 8 bases, with 13 bases between them. The CDR3 contains 12 residues. The CDR3 here is CASNVASGTQYF. Here the CDR3 DNA reads TGTGCCAGCAATGTAGCGTCGGGTACGCAGTATTTT.

The J gene is TRBJ2-2, the V gene TRBV2; 10 nucleotides line up with TRBD1. Trimming removed 9 bases from V and 4 bases from J; junction bases left unmatched: 5. The CDR3 runs 14 residues. In germline, CDR1 is SNHLY, CDR2 FYNNEI. The CDR3 region is CASDRGQRTGELFF. DNA for the CDR3: TGTGCCAGTGACAGGGGGCAGCGCACCGGGGAGCTGTTTTTT. Full variable domain (rest looked up from reference TRBV2 and TRBJ2-2): EPEVTQTPSHQVTQMGQEVILRCVPISNHLYFYWYRQILGQKVEFLVSFYNNEISEKSEIFDDQFSVERPDGSNFTLKIRSTKLEDSAMYFCASDRGQRTGELFFGEGSRLTVL.